These T cell receptor beta chains were read from a single sample in a study of blood T cell repertoires in COVID-19. Method: immunoSEQ multiplex PCR; TCRdb's copy keeps in-frame clones and lacks some. The sample holds 150,000 to 200,000 clones, around 89% seen once. Material: peripheral blood. The receptor source for this set is a man aged 60 to 75 with acute or convalescent COVID-19. CDR3s leave out the opening cysteine and the closing phenylalanine or tryptophan. Each record gives: CDR3 protein, J gene, V gene.

ASRKGPSPNEKLF TRBJ1-4 TRBV6-5
SVEDRGNTEAF TRBJ1-1 TRBV29-1
ASSEPGQYNSPLH TRBJ1-6 TRBV2
ASSPSTGWNTEAF TRBJ1-1 TRBV6-2/TRBV6-3
ASSLGGAGVGYT TRBJ1-2 TRBV11-2
ASSHRGTGELF TRBJ2-2 TRBV28
ASSPPGGRTYNEQF TRBJ2-1 TRBV18
ASSLYGSDEQY TRBJ2-7 TRBV7-9
ASSLPHTEAF TRBJ1-1 TRBV19
ASARDRAGYGYT TRBJ1-2 TRBV27
ASSRRGGTGNTEAF TRBJ1-1 TRBV5-8
ASSSGQRYEQY TRBJ2-7 TRBV5-4
ASSVTVSGANVLT TRBJ2-6 TRBV5-6
AWRWSGLGNTIY TRBJ1-3 TRBV30
ASSQGGGALGNSPLH TRBJ1-6 TRBV4-1
ASSSGTGMFSTEAF TRBJ1-1 TRBV7-6
ASRVTQGRQGGYT TRBJ1-2 TRBV2
ASSSYRGTGELF TRBJ2-2 TRBV7-9
ASSPQADEAF TRBJ1-1 TRBV6-5
ASSLVEAPQF TRBJ2-1 TRBV5-5
ASSMWRGNQPQH TRBJ1-5 TRBV19
ASSPRSLNSPLH TRBJ1-6 TRBV18